The source of this T cell receptor (beta chain) is a study of Graves' ophthalmopathy and Graves' hyperthyroidism (dated by TCRdb to between 2017 and 2018). Regarding the study in general: Peripheral blood samples were taken at the time of initial diagnosis, before any treatment was given. TCR beta repertoire signatures were used to distinguish Graves' ophthalmopathy from Graves' hyperthyroidism and to predict progression to ophthalmopathy. In total, around 130 blood samples were TCR-sequenced: approximately 40 ophthalmopathy, some 75 hyperthyroidism and some 17 hyperthyroidism-to-ophthalmopathy patients. To explore V-J signatures that distinguish ophthalmopathy from hyperthyroidism, a discovery set of about a hundred patients was enrolled, made up of some 41 with ophthalmopathy and roughly 57 with stable hyperthyroidism. The independent validation cohort included under 20 hyperthyroidism patients plus 17 patients who later progressed from hyperthyroidism to ophthalmopathy. In about six hyperthyroidism patients, T-cell repertoires of thyroid tissue and blood were compared. Following sampling, methimazole starting at 30 mg daily was administered to hyperthyroidism patients, and high-dose intravenous methylprednisolone was administered to ophthalmopathy patients. The roughly 90 discovery patients were divided at random into training and test sets in a 7:3 ratio. What the authors observed across the whole study: Most expanded thyroid clonotypes with a frequency above 0.001 also appeared in blood, which suggests that blood repertoires may reflect the immune response in the thyroid. The 13-signature model separated ophthalmopathy from stable hyperthyroidism with approximately 88% sensitivity and 81.08% specificity in cross-validation, and 80%/75% in the test set. In validation, the model predicted ophthalmopathy progression with roughly 68% sensitivity and 72.22% specificity; some twelve predicted patients were CT-confirmed with GO in a median of 6.5 months. Sample size was not statistically predetermined, and group allocation was not concealed from the investigators.

As regards this clonotype: What this receptor recognizes is not known. The sample holds no much larger clone one base away, and base qualities are not on file.

Spanning cysteine to phenylalanine, the CDR3 consists of 14 amino acids. Only the CDR3 portion is preserved as DNA: 42 bases, with reading frame beginning at the first base. The germline ends are 11 bases apart after V is trimmed by 2 bases and J by 4 bases. The germline V gene encodes CDR1 GTSNPN and CDR2 SVGIG (reference sequence). For repertoire sequencing, the TCR beta CDR3 regions were amplified from RNA transcripts. A first-round RT-PCR used HTBI primers with the Qiagen OneStep RT-PCR kit, followed by a second-round multiplex PCR, size selection and purification. Libraries were sequenced on an Illumina HiSeq2000 using paired-end 100 bp reads. In the paper's pipeline: Reads were processed with SOAPnuke, discarding reads with adapters, uncalled bases, mean Phred below 15, or no exact constant-primer or identifier match. COPE v1.2.5 was used to merge high-quality paired reads. Each unique nucleotide sequence was defined as a clonotype, and clonotypes were aligned to IMGT TRB V, D and J references with MiTCR v1.1. Analysis was restricted to V-J combinations with a frequency above 0.0001, which covered 99% to 99.2% of repertoires. For each V-J combination, a TCR clonal expansion and chaos score was defined as F50 clonal expansion divided by the chaos observed in the TCRdist matrix. Features were reduced by Welch's t-statistics and random forest to over ten V-J combinations, which fed a naive Bayes classifier. Thyroid-blood repertoire similarity was quantified with the Morisita-Horn index. TCRdb passed the public sequencing reads through fastp at Q25 and MiXCR, retaining productive beta sequences. Rows merge per CDR3 protein into single entries with the most common DNA and genes. It is TCRdb's table, rather than the study itself, that gives the V and J calls and clone size. This sample is represented by about half a million distinct CDR3 sequences; approximately 15% of them were singletons. 8% to 10% of the sample is taken by the ten largest.

The ophthalmopathy patients had moderately to severely active disease, with a Clinical Activity Score of 3 or higher, a NOSPECS grade of 4 or higher, and a disease duration of less than 3 months. Patients with other autoimmune diseases, uncontrolled infections, pregnancy or lactation were excluded from the study. Diagnosis relied on clinical symptoms, serum thyroxine, TRAb, thyroid ultrasound and orbital computed tomography. PBMCs were isolated from about 10 ml of fresh peripheral blood by Ficoll-Paque density gradient centrifugation. Trizol reagent was used to extract the total RNA, and its quality was then checked on an Agilent 2100 Bioanalyzer.

This TCR derives from a woman aged 25 to 45 with Graves' ophthalmopathy. Donor details come from another sample of the same person, matched by shared clones. The chain was built from TRBV30 and TRBJ2-2; the D gene is possibly TRBD1, with 6 bases matching. Sequencing input: blood. The CDR3 region reads CAWSSKGGTGELFF. In nucleotides, the sequence is TGTGCCTGGAGTTCCAAAGGGGGCACCGGGGAGCTGTTTTTT.